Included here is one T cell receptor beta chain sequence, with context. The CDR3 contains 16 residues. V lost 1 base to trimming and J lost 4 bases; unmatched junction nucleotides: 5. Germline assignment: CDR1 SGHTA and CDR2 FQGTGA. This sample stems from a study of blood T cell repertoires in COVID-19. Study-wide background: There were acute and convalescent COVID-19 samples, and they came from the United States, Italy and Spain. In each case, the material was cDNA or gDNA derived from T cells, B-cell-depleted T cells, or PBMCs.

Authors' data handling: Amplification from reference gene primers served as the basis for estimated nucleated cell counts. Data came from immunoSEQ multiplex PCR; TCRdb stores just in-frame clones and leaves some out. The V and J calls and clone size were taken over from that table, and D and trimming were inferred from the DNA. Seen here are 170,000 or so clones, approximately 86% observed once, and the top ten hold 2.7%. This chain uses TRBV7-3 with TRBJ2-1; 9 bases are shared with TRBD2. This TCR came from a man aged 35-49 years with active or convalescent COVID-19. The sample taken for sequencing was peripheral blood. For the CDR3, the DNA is TGTGCCAGCAGCTTAAGGGCGGGGGGGTTATACAATGAGCAGTTCTTC. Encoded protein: CASSLRAGGLYNEQFF.